The 12 T cell receptor beta chains below come from one sample, sequenced in a study of regulatory T cells in long-lasting Graves disease. Time point defined: persistent/refractory GD, antithyroid drugs over 5 years with positive TRAb. With RNA extracted from PBMCs as input, the TCR library was made. Through Arm-PCR of CDR3 regions and iRepertoire HTBI primers, TCR beta libraries were built. TCRdb itself ran the multiplex PCR reads through MiXCR, one entry per CDR3 protein. The table includes about 470,000 distinct CDR3 sequences, 20% to 25% detected once. The sequencing used peripheral blood mononuclear cells (PBMCs), collected when the disease was refractory, from a patient treated with antithyroid drugs. The source is a female donor with Graves disease.

This clonotype was found many times. V usage is TRBV28 and J usage is TRBJ1-1; D is unresolved. V lost 1 base to trimming and J lost 1 base, with 10 bases between them. This CDR3 comprises 15 residues. CDR1 is MDHEN and CDR2 is SYDVKM in the germline V gene. The CDR3 DNA reads as TGTGCCAGCAGTTTATTTATACGACCGAACACTGAAGCTTTCTTT. Translation: CASSLFIRPNTEAFF.

This clonotype has a count of ten or more. The chain links TRBV29-1 to TRBJ2-5; the D gene could be TRBD1 or TRBD2 (5 bases each). V was cut by 7 bases and J by 7 bases, with 25 bases left in between. CDR1 and CDR2 (germline): SQVTM, ANQGSEA. The CDR3 spans 15 residues. CDR3 DNA: TGCAGCGCCACCGCCGACGGGGCGAATGGTTTGACCCAGTACTTC. Its protein product is CSATADGANGLTQYF. Looking up the rest from reference TRBV29-1 and TRBJ2-5 gives the full variable domain: SAVISQKPSRDICQRGTSLTIQCQVDSQVTMMFWYRQQPGQSLTLIATANQGSEATYESGFVIDKFPISRPNLTFSTLTVSNMSPEDSSIYLCSATADGANGLTQYFGPGTRLLVL.

The rearrangement links TRBV28 to TRBJ2-1; D is ambiguous. The CDR3 consists of 11 residues. The germline CDR1 and CDR2 sequences are MDHEN and SYDVKM. Deletions cut 6 bases from V and 9 bases from J, with 9 bases between. Here the CDR3 reads CASSFLSEQFF. The CDR3 DNA sequence: TGTGCCAGCAGCTTTCTGAGTGAGCAGTTCTTC.

The genes are TRBV12-3 or TRBV12-4 and TRBJ2-7; D gene ambiguous. The CDR3 length is 15 residues. V was cut by 4 bases and J by 7 bases, with 20 bases left in between. The CDR3 DNA reads TGTGCCAGCAGTTCTCCGACATCCTCCATGGGGGAGCAGTACTTC. It specifies CASSSPTSSMGEQYF.

This clonotype was recorded many times. At one end, the junction sequence differs from germline, possibly due to a read error. The chain is built from TRBV7-2 and TRBJ2-5, with a tentative D call TRBD1 (6 bases). Germline loops: CDR1 SGHTA, CDR2 FQGNSA. The CDR3 length is 14 residues. This chain's CDR3 is CASTPLQGQGTQYF. The CDR3 region has the DNA TGTGCCAGCACCCCCTTACAGGGCCAAGGGACCCAGTACTTC. The full variable domain, in which reference TRBV7-2 and TRBJ2-5 provide the parts outside the CDR3, is GAGVSQSPSNKVTEKGKDVELRCDPISGHTALYWYRQSLGQGLEFLIYFQGNSAPDKSGLPSDRFSAERTGGSVSTLTIQRTQQEDSAVYLCASTPLQGQGTQYFGPGTRLLVL.

The J gene is TRBJ2-1, the V gene TRBV6-2 or TRBV6-3; 7 bases fit TRBD2. Germline V CDR1 and CDR2: MNHEY, SVGEGT. The CDR3 is 15 residues long. Trimming took 5 bases from V and 4 from J; bases not matched to a gene: 8. The CDR3 is CASSESGEGYNEQFF. CDR3 nucleotides: TGTGCCAGCAGTGAAAGCGGGGAAGGGTACAATGAGCAGTTCTTC.

The V call is TRBV7-9, the J call TRBJ1-2; D unclear. Trimming took 1 base from V and 4 from J, leaving 13 bases between them. The CDR3 totals 15 residues. Germline V gene lookup returns CDR1 SEHNR and CDR2 FQNEAQ (reference sequence). CDR3 residues: CASSLGRENVYGYTF. The CDR3 nucleotides are TGTGCCAGCAGCTTAGGGCGGGAGAATGTCTATGGCTACACCTTC.

The rearrangement joins TRBV3-1 to TRBJ1-1, with a tentative D call TRBD1 (5 bases). Germline lookup yields CDR1 LGHDT and CDR2 YNNKEL (reference sequence). The CDR3 consists of 14 residues. V lost 0 bases to trimming and J lost 1 base, with 6 bases between them. The CDR3 loop reads CASSQETENTEAFF. The CDR3 coding sequence is TGTGCCAGCAGCCAAGAGACAGAGAACACTGAAGCTTTCTTT.

There are many counts of this clonotype. The V and J genes are TRBV2 and TRBJ2-6; 7 bases fit TRBD1. The trim removed 7 bases at V and 2 bases at J, leaving 11 bases unmatched. CDR1 and CDR2 (germline): SNHLY, FYNNEI. The CDR3 is made up of 17 amino acids. CDR3 protein: CASKGLTGAPGANVLTF. DNA of the CDR3: TGTGCCAGCAAGGGCCTTACAGGGGCGCCTGGGGCCAACGTCCTGACTTTC.

This clonotype has only a few counts. The chain is built from TRBV24-1 and TRBJ2-7, with 9 bases matching TRBD1. Per the germline V gene, CDR1 is KGHDR and CDR2 is SFDVKD. CDR3 length: 14 residues. V lost 12 bases, J lost 5 bases, and 13 bases stayed unmatched. Here the CDR3 DNA reads TGTGCCGTACAGGGGGCGGGAGCAGTGGACGAGCAGTACTTC. It translates to CAVQGAGAVDEQYF.

This clonotype came up a few times. The rearrangement joins TRBV5-1 to TRBJ1-3; unclear D gene. From germline, CDR1 is SGHRS and CDR2 YFSETQ. The V and J ends lost 0 bases and 0 bases respectively, with 10 bases between them. The CDR3 totals 16 residues. The CDR3 bases are TGCGCCAGCAGCTTGGACGGACTCCTCTCTGGAAACACCATATATTTT. Translation: CASSLDGLLSGNTIYF.

This clonotype was seen a handful of times. The chain links TRBV30 to TRBJ1-4, with D hard to call. The CDR3 is made up of 14 amino acids. V lost 3 bases and J lost 0, with 8 bases in between. CDR1 is GTSNPN and CDR2 is SVGIG in the germline V gene (reference sequence). The CDR3 DNA sequence: TGTGCCTGGAGCAGGACCGCAACTAATGAAAAACTGTTTTTT. Its translation is CAWSRTATNEKLFF.